Below are 27 T cell receptor beta chains sequenced from a single sample in a study of T-cell memory formation after mild COVID-19. Each CDR3 protein gets one entry after TCRdb re-called the 5' RACE reads with MiXCR. The top ten hold about a fifth of the sample, which has around 340,000 distinct CDR3 sequences, 15% to 20% seen once. The sequenced sample was PBMCs or a T cell subset sorted from them (not recorded which). The receptors come from a young man who had mild COVID-19 (a few samples of this study predate the infection). Cell type and time point are not known.

The chain carries TRBV27 and TRBJ2-3, with 8 bases matching TRBD2. With 3 bases clipped from V and 7 bases from J, the junction kept 9 bases outside the gene matches. Germline V gene data show CDR1 as MNHEY and CDR2 as SMNVEV (reference sequence). The CDR3 totals 15 residues. The CDR3 spells CASSFVRGGAYTQYF. Here the CDR3 DNA reads TGTGCCAGCAGTTTCGTACGGGGGGGCGCATATACGCAGTATTTT.

This clonotype was seen repeatedly, ten times or more. The chain recombines TRBV5-1 with TRBJ2-2, with 8 bases that match TRBD1. Germline V lookup: CDR1 SGHRS, CDR2 YFSETQ. This CDR3 is built from 14 residues. J lost 5 bases, V lost 0 bases, and 0 bases had no gene match. CDR3 bases: TGCGCCAGCAGCTTGGACAGGGGGACCGGGGAGCTGTTTTTT. Amino acid sequence: CASSLDRGTGELFF.

The chain is built from TRBV4-3 and TRBJ2-1; 9 positions match TRBD2. The CDR3 covers 16 residues. J was trimmed by 1 base and V by 1 base; bases with no gene match: 2. Per germline, CDR1 LGHNA and CDR2 YSLEER. In nucleotides, the CDR3 is TGCGCCAGCAGCCAAGTAGCGGGGGAATCCTACAATGAGCAGTTCTTC. This sequence encodes CASSQVAGESYNEQFF.

The chain has TRBV20-1 and TRBJ2-2; no clear D gene. The germline V gene encodes CDR1 DFQATT and CDR2 SNEGSKA (reference sequence). The CDR3 has 14 residues. Trimming stripped 0 bases from V and 3 bases from J, with 8 bases between. CDR3 sequence (DNA): TGCAGTGCTAGAGATCAACAGCACACCGGGGAGCTGTTTTTT. Protein: CSARDQQHTGELFF.

J is TRBJ2-1 and V is TRBV7-2; TRBD1 matches 7 bases. The germline CDR1 and CDR2 sequences are SGHTA and FQGNSA. V shed 3 bases, J shed 8 bases, and the junction held 7 bases outside the gene matches. CDR3 size: 14 residues. CDR3 amino acids: CASSFDRAFYEQFF. The DNA for the CDR3 is TGTGCCAGCAGCTTCGACAGGGCGTTCTATGAGCAGTTCTTC. Full variable domain (missing parts from reference TRBV7-2 and TRBJ2-1): GAGVSQSPSNKVTEKGKDVELRCDPISGHTALYWYRQSLGQGLEFLIYFQGNSAPDKSGLPSDRFSAERTGGSVSTLTIQRTQQEDSAVYLCASSFDRAFYEQFFGPGTRLTVL.

V and J are TRBV20-1 and TRBJ1-2; D may be TRBD1 (6 bases). The CDR3 totals 16 residues. Deletions cut 5 bases from V and 2 bases from J, with 21 bases between. CDR1 is DFQATT and CDR2 is SNEGSKA in the germline V gene (reference sequence). CDR3 sequence: CSAPPGGAGENYGYTF. The CDR3 bases are TGCAGTGCTCCACCTGGGGGGGCAGGGGAAAACTATGGCTACACCTTC.

This clonotype was detected only a few times. The chain uses TRBV7-9 and TRBJ2-4, with D perhaps matching TRBD2 (7 bases). The CDR3 loop spans 17 amino acids. With 1 base removed from V and 6 bases from J, the gap between germline ends came to 19 bases. Per the germline V gene, CDR1 is SEHNR and CDR2 is FQNEAQ (reference sequence). The CDR3 is CASSLGLPGGYGNIQYF. The CDR3, as DNA: TGTGCCAGCAGCTTAGGGCTCCCGGGGGGCTACGGAAACATTCAGTACTTC.

This clonotype was seen a few times. The V gene is TRBV20-1, the J gene TRBJ1-5; D is undetermined. Germline CDR1 and CDR2: DFQATT and SNEGSKA (reference sequence). This CDR3 contains 18 residues. V dropped 3 bases and J dropped 0 bases, with 21 bases sitting between them. The CDR3 DNA reads TGCAGTGCTAGTGGTCCATTTGGAGGAGACTTTAGCAATCAGCCCCAGCATTTT. Protein sequence: CSASGPFGGDFSNQPQHF.

At least ten counts were recorded for this clonotype. The CDR3: CASSWDPTDTQYF. The DNA of the CDR3 is TGCGCCAGCAGCTGGGACCCCACAGATACGCAGTATTTT. V gene TRBV5-1 combines with J gene TRBJ2-3; D may be TRBD1 or TRBD2 (5 bases each). Trimming pared 3 bases from V and 2 bases from J, leaving 7 bases between. The CDR3 length is 13 residues. From germline, CDR1 is SGHRS and CDR2 YFSETQ.

This clonotype was detected a few times. The V and J genes are TRBV6-6 and TRBJ1-4; 8 nucleotides match TRBD1. The CDR3 loop spans 15 amino acids. The germline V gene has CDR1 MNHNY and CDR2 SVGAGI (reference sequence). V lost 7 bases, J lost 8 bases, and 12 bases stayed unmatched. CDR3 loop: CASNDQGARREKLFF. DNA for the CDR3: TGTGCCAGCAACGACCAGGGGGCGCGAAGAGAAAAACTGTTTTTT.

The rearrangement joins TRBV19 to TRBJ1-1; perhaps TRBD1 as D (6 bases). Between the trimmed V and J ends, which lost 7 bases and 5 bases, there was a span of 17 bases. The CDR3 is 14 residues long. In germline, CDR1 is LNHDA, CDR2 SQIVND (reference sequence). The CDR3 region has the DNA TGTGCCAGTACCCTACAGGGTTCACGGACTGAAGCTTTCTTT. This translates into CASTLQGSRTEAFF.

The V call is TRBV7-2, the J call TRBJ2-7, with 9 positions matching TRBD1. Germline V lookup: CDR1 SGHTA, CDR2 FQGNSA. The CDR3 runs to 15 residues. With 5 bases clipped from V and 6 bases from J, the junction kept 11 bases outside the gene matches. CDR3 residues: CASSLESGTGTEQYF. In nucleotides, the CDR3 is TGTGCCAGCAGCCTCGAGTCCGGGACAGGGACCGAGCAGTACTTC.

The chain employs TRBV5-1 and TRBJ2-5; D call uncertain. Germline CDR1 is SGHRS and CDR2 is YFSETQ. With 4 bases removed from V and 1 base from J, the gap between germline ends came to 8 bases. This CDR3 contains 13 residues. The CDR3 here is CASSMGSQETQYF. CDR3 sequence (DNA): TGCGCCAGCAGCATGGGTTCCCAAGAGACCCAGTACTTC.

Only a few counts were recorded for this clonotype. The chain carries TRBV6-5 and TRBJ1-1; D not certain. In germline, CDR1 is MNHEY, CDR2 SVGAGI. The CDR3 sequence is 14 residues long. Trimming left V 6 bases short and J 5 bases short, with 16 bases between. The CDR3, as DNA: TGTGCCAGCAGACGCGACATCGGAAGGACTGAAGCTTTCTTT. This codes for CASRRDIGRTEAFF.

This clonotype was seen only a few times. This chain joins TRBV29-1 and TRBJ1-2, with D possibly being TRBD1 (5 bases). The CDR3 extends over 13 amino acids. Trimming removed 3 bases at V and 8 bases at J, with 16 bases between. In germline, CDR1 is SQVTM, CDR2 ANQGSEA. The CDR3 bases are TGCAGCGTTGACGGGGCAGGGCGTGGGGGCTACACCTTC. The encoded protein is CSVDGAGRGGYTF. The entire variable domain, with the rest obtained from reference TRBV29-1 and TRBJ1-2, is as follows: SAVISQKPSRDICQRGTSLTIQCQVDSQVTMMFWYRQQPGQSLTLIATANQGSEATYESGFVIDKFPISRPNLTFSTLTVSNMSPEDSSIYLCSVDGAGRGGYTFGSGTRLTVV.

This chain joins TRBV7-9 and TRBJ1-4; D uncertain. The CDR3 is made up of 15 amino acids. The germline V gene encodes CDR1 SEHNR and CDR2 FQNEAQ (reference sequence). V was cut by 5 bases and J by 8 bases, with 18 bases left in between. Written as DNA, the CDR3 is TGTGCCAGCAGCCCCCAGCCACGACCGAGAGAAAAACTGTTTTTT. This encodes CASSPQPRPREKLFF.

The chain's CDR3 is CASSYSGTGGNTIYF. The CDR3 coding sequence is TGTGCCAGCAGTTATTCAGGGACGGGAGGAAACACCATATATTTT. The J gene is TRBJ1-3, the V gene TRBV6-5; a possible D gene is TRBD1 (5 bases). Germline-derived CDR1 and CDR2 are MNHEY and SVGAGI. This CDR3 has 15 residues. Trimming stripped 3 bases from V and 4 bases from J, with 13 bases between.

The genes are TRBV29-1 and TRBJ1-2, with D tentatively TRBD1 (6 bases). In germline, CDR1 is SQVTM, CDR2 ANQGSEA. Trimming removed 3 bases at V and 0 bases at J, with 8 bases between. This CDR3 contains 13 residues. The DNA of the CDR3 is TGCAGCGTTGACAGGGGACCTAACTATGGCTACACCTTC. It specifies CSVDRGPNYGYTF.

A few counts support this clonotype. The J gene is TRBJ2-7, the V gene TRBV5-1; TRBD1 matches 8 bases. Trimming at V came to 0 bases and at J to 9 bases, leaving 11 bases not matched to a gene. CDR1 and CDR2 from the germline V gene are SGHRS and YFSETQ. There are 15 residues in the CDR3. The CDR3 spells CASSLDSQGGVVQYF. As DNA, the CDR3 is TGCGCCAGCAGCTTGGATTCACAGGGGGGTGTAGTGCAGTACTTC.

In DNA form, the CDR3 reads TGTGCCAGCTCACCGCGGGACAGGACCTACAATGAGCAGTTCTTC. Translating gives CASSPRDRTYNEQFF. The chain carries TRBV18 and TRBJ2-1; TRBD1 agrees at 8 bases. Germline CDR1 reads KGHSH; CDR2 reads LQKENI. Trimming at V came to 3 bases and at J to 2 bases, leaving 3 bases not matched to a gene. The CDR3 sequence is 15 residues long.

The chain couples TRBV20-1 to TRBJ1-1; a possible D gene is TRBD1 (6 bases). The CDR3 covers 12 residues. Trimming shortened V by 6 bases and J by 4 bases, and 12 bases separated the two germline ends. Germline loops: CDR1 DFQATT, CDR2 SNEGSKA (reference sequence). The CDR3 DNA follows: TGCAGTGCACATTCAGGGGTCACTGAAGCTTTCTTT. Amino acid sequence: CSAHSGVTEAFF.

This clonotype was counted only a few times. This rearrangement joins TRBV20-1 to TRBJ2-7; TRBD1 might be the D (6 bases). CDR3 length equals 12 residues. CDR1 and CDR2 from the germline V gene are DFQATT and SNEGSKA (reference sequence). V lost 6 bases to trimming and J lost 2 bases, with 11 bases between them. CDR3 amino acids: CSATTGTYEQYF. For the CDR3, the DNA is TGCAGTGCAACCACAGGGACCTACGAGCAGTACTTC.

This clonotype was found a few times. V gene TRBV5-1 combines with J gene TRBJ1-2; no definite D call. Trimming removed 3 bases at V and 5 bases at J, with 11 bases between. The CDR3 extends over 13 amino acids. CDR1 SGHRS and CDR2 YFSETQ come from the germline V gene. As DNA, the CDR3 is TGCGCCAGCAGCTCTGGTCATGCGTATGGCTACACCTTC. This translates into CASSSGHAYGYTF.

The table lists this clonotype with many counts. V usage is TRBV4-3 and J usage is TRBJ2-7; 9 bases align to TRBD2. The CDR3 contains 15 residues. The J segment lost 2 bases and the V segment lost 1 base, leaving 3 bases of the junction unmatched. The germline V gene has CDR1 LGHNA and CDR2 YSLEER. The CDR3 sequence is CASSQGTSVAYEQYF. Written as DNA, the CDR3 is TGCGCCAGCAGCCAAGGGACTAGCGTAGCCTACGAGCAGTACTTC.

The rearrangement uses TRBV7-9 and TRBJ2-3; D uncertain. Germline V gives CDR1 SEHNR, CDR2 FQNEAQ (reference sequence). The V gene lost 2 bases and the J gene lost 2 bases, with 8 bases spanning the gap. This CDR3 comprises 14 residues. Here the CDR3 reads CASSLSPNTDTQYF. The CDR3 DNA reads TGTGCCAGCAGCTTATCTCCGAACACAGATACGCAGTATTTT. Filled out from reference TRBV7-9 and TRBJ2-3, the complete variable domain reads DTGVSQNPRHKITKRGQNVTFRCDPISEHNRLYWYRQTLGQGPEFLTYFQNEAQLEKSRLLSDRFSAERPKGSFSTLEIQRTEQGDSAMYLCASSLSPNTDTQYFGPGTRLTVL.

The chain joins TRBV4-1 to TRBJ1-1, with D unresolved. V was pared by 0 bases and J by 1 base, with 15 bases between. CDR1 is MGHRA and CDR2 is YSYEKL in the germline V gene. CDR3 length equals 17 residues. In nucleotides, the CDR3 is TGCGCCAGCAGCCAAGATCGACAACAGATAACGAACACTGAAGCTTTCTTT. It codes for CASSQDRQQITNTEAFF.

J is TRBJ2-2 and V is TRBV24-1; D is possibly TRBD1 (5 bases). This CDR3 contains 13 residues. Germline CDR1 KGHDR, CDR2 SFDVKD. With 7 bases removed from V and 6 bases from J, the gap between germline ends came to 11 bases. The DNA of the CDR3 is TGTGCCACCAGCCCACAGGTCCCCGGGGAGCTGTTTTTT. Translating gives CATSPQVPGELFF.